The 26 T cell receptor beta chains below were found in one sample sequenced in a study of T cell responses to AZD1222 COVID-19 vaccine. Method: immunoSEQ multiplex PCR; TCRdb's copy keeps in-frame clones and lacks some. The table lists around 87,000 clones, roughly 88% of them singletons. The material sequenced was peripheral blood, taken on day 0 of AZD1222 vaccination. The receptors were gathered from an adult in good health.

The chain joins TRBV18 to TRBJ1-1; perhaps TRBD1 as D (5 bases). Deletions cut 6 bases from V and 2 bases from J, with 13 bases between. This CDR3 comprises 14 residues. Germline CDR1 is KGHSH and CDR2 is LQKENI. The CDR3 reads CASSPGRINTEAFF. For the CDR3, the DNA is TGTGCCAGCTCCCCGGGACGGATCAACACTGAAGCTTTCTTT.

DNA for the CDR3: TGTGCCAGCTCACCACCTAGGACGGCGAGCTCCTACAATGAGCAGTTCTTC. Amino acid sequence: CASSPPRTASSYNEQFF. The V call is TRBV18, the J call TRBJ2-1; D not certain. Trimming took 0 bases from V and 0 from J, leaving 12 bases between them. The CDR3 length is 17 residues. Germline V lookup: CDR1 KGHSH, CDR2 LQKENI.

V is TRBV5-6 and J is TRBJ2-5; D is uncertain. CDR3 length: 11 amino acids. Trimming removed 4 bases at V and 9 bases at J, with 10 bases between. Germline values: CDR1 SGHDT, CDR2 YYEEEE. Written as DNA, the CDR3 is TGTGCCAGCAGCATAGGGTCGGCCCAGTACTTC. Translating it yields CASSIGSAQYF.

This clone was counted between two and nine times. The chain employs TRBV6-2 or TRBV6-3 and TRBJ1-1; 7 bases match TRBD1. Germline CDR1 reads MNHEY; CDR2 reads SVGEGT. The CDR3 consists of 15 residues. With V trimmed by 5 bases and J by 1 base, 7 bases remained unmatched. The CDR3 spells CASSPHGQANTEAFF. In nucleotides, the CDR3 is TGTGCCAGCAGTCCCCATGGACAGGCGAACACTGAAGCTTTCTTT.

J is TRBJ1-3 and V is TRBV18; D is perhaps TRBD1 (5 bases). Trimming stripped 2 bases from V and 2 bases from J, with 10 bases between. CDR3 length: 15 amino acids. Germline V gives CDR1 KGHSH, CDR2 LQKENI. The CDR3 DNA reads TGTGCCAGCTCACCAGGCGGGGCTCCTGGAAACACCATATATTTT. Translating gives CASSPGGAPGNTIYF.

This clone was seen once. The V call is TRBV4-1, the J call TRBJ1-1; the D gene is possibly TRBD1 (5 bases). The V gene's germline CDR1 is MGHRA and CDR2 YSYEKL. This CDR3 region has 16 residues. The V and J ends lost 4 bases and 4 bases respectively, with 19 bases between them. CDR3 DNA sequence: TGCGCCAGCAGCCCCCGTAGCTCCAGGGAATTCACTGAAGCTTTCTTT. Translation: CASSPRSSREFTEAFF.

The chain employs TRBV28 and TRBJ1-3; 7 positions match TRBD1. The V and J ends lost 5 bases and 1 base, in that order; junction bases with no gene match: 2. Germline V gives CDR1 MDHEN, CDR2 SYDVKM. CDR3 length: 14 amino acids. This CDR3 reads CASSPGQSGNTIYF. Here the CDR3 DNA reads TGTGCCAGCAGTCCGGGACAGTCTGGAAACACCATATATTTT.

The chain couples TRBV11-1 to TRBJ2-1; 7 nucleotides align to TRBD1. Losses at the gene ends were 1 base for V and 5 bases for J; bases not matched to a gene: 5. This CDR3 spans 15 amino acids. Looked up from germline, CDR1 is SGHAT and CDR2 is FQDESV (reference sequence). CDR3 residues: CASSLERGLNNEQFF. The CDR3 nucleotides are TGTGCCAGCAGCTTAGAAAGGGGGCTCAACAATGAGCAGTTCTTC.

V gene TRBV7-3 combines with J gene TRBJ2-5; 8 positions agree with TRBD2. The V gene's germline CDR1 is SGHTA and CDR2 FQGTGA. The V gene end was trimmed by 4 bases and the J gene end by 2 bases; junction bases not matched to a gene: 6. This CDR3 is built from 15 residues. CDR3 region: CASSSLGTRQETQYF. CDR3 DNA sequence: TGTGCCAGCAGCTCCCTAGGGACTAGACAAGAGACCCAGTACTTC.

J is TRBJ2-5 and V is TRBV3-1 (or the pseudogene TRBV3-2), with D unclear. Germline values: CDR1 LGHDT, CDR2 YNNKEL (reference sequence). The CDR3 sequence is 14 residues long. V was clipped by 0 bases and J by 2 bases, with 7 bases between them. Written as DNA, the CDR3 is TGTGCCAGCAGCCAAGATCCCTATCAAGAGACCCAGTACTTC. Protein sequence: CASSQDPYQETQYF.

The chain is built from TRBV7-9 and TRBJ1-1, with 8 bases that match TRBD1. This CDR3 comprises 12 residues. With V trimmed by 5 bases and J by 4 bases, 0 bases remained unmatched. Germline CDR1 SEHNR, CDR2 FQNEAQ (reference sequence). This CDR3 is CASSTGGTEAFF. Written as DNA, the CDR3 is TGTGCCAGCAGCACAGGGGGCACTGAAGCTTTCTTT.

The chain recombines TRBV7-2 with TRBJ1-2; possibly TRBD1 for D (6 bases). V was cut by 5 bases and J by 8 bases, with 15 bases left in between. The germline V gene has CDR1 SGHTA and CDR2 FQGNSA. The length of the CDR3 is 13 residues. CDR3 sequence (DNA): TGTGCCAGCAGCAATCAGGGGAGCGGAGGCTACACCTTC. Its translation: CASSNQGSGGYTF.

This clone was seen once. The rearrangement uses TRBV28 and TRBJ2-1; D could derive from TRBD1 or TRBD2 (6 bases each). The ends were cut back, 8 bases at V and 10 bases at J, with 15 bases in the middle. From germline, CDR1 is MDHEN and CDR2 SYDVKM. The CDR3 is made up of 12 amino acids. Here the CDR3 reads CASRPPGAEQFF. The CDR3 bases are TGTGCCAGCCGCCCTCCGGGGGCAGAGCAGTTCTTC.

J is TRBJ2-7 and V is TRBV5-1; 8 nucleotides agree with TRBD2. Per germline, CDR1 SGHRS and CDR2 YFSETQ. This CDR3 is built from 15 residues. The junction had 13 bases not matched to a gene; V was cut back by 4 bases and J by 7 bases. In DNA, the CDR3 is TGCGCCAGCAGCGATCCCAGCGGGGGTGATTGGGAGCAGTACTTC. Protein: CASSDPSGGDWEQYF.

The chain recombines TRBV6-5 with TRBJ1-1, with a weak D call TRBD1 (5 bases). Germline CDR1 is MNHEY and CDR2 is SVGAGI. V was cut by 7 bases and J by 1 base, with 10 bases left in between. CDR3 length: 13 amino acids. The CDR3 nucleotides read TGTGCCAGCAACACAGGTCCGAACACTGAAGCTTTCTTT. It codes for CASNTGPNTEAFF.

V is TRBV18 and J is TRBJ2-5; the D gene is possibly TRBD2 (5 bases). The CDR3 is made up of 14 amino acids. Germline values: CDR1 KGHSH, CDR2 LQKENI. V lost 2 bases and J 4 bases, leaving 11 bases between the germline ends. Here the CDR3 reads CASSPGPRGETQYF. Here the CDR3 DNA reads TGTGCCAGCTCACCAGGACCCCGGGGAGAGACCCAGTACTTC.

J is TRBJ2-3 and V is TRBV7-2, with 14 positions matching TRBD2. Trimming removed 3 bases from V and 6 bases from J; junction bases left unmatched: 8. The CDR3 contains 17 residues. Germline V gene lookup returns CDR1 SGHTA and CDR2 FQGNSA. CDR3 sequence reads: CASSFPGTSGGGDTQYF. The CDR3 DNA reads as TGTGCCAGCAGCTTCCCCGGGACTAGCGGGGGAGGGGATACGCAGTATTTT.

V usage is TRBV27 and J usage is TRBJ2-2; unclear D gene. This CDR3 contains 12 residues. V lost 6 bases, J lost 4 bases, and 6 bases lay in between. Germline loops: CDR1 MNHEY, CDR2 SMNVEV (reference sequence). CDR3 sequence: CASRALTGELFF. DNA for the CDR3: TGTGCCAGCAGGGCGCTCACCGGGGAGCTGTTTTTT.

V usage is TRBV19 and J usage is TRBJ2-4; D not resolved. CDR1 and CDR2 (germline): LNHDA, SQIVND (reference sequence). Trimming shortened V by 3 bases and J by 0 bases, and 12 bases separated the two germline ends. The CDR3 contains 16 residues. The CDR3 loop reads CASSIHTPGAKNIQYF. In DNA form, the CDR3 reads TGTGCCAGTAGTATCCACACTCCGGGAGCCAAAAACATTCAGTACTTC.

In this sample, this clone turned up once. The gene calls are TRBV10-3 and TRBJ2-3, with a weak D call TRBD2 (5 bases). Germline assignment: CDR1 ENHRY and CDR2 SYGVKD. V lost 5 bases and J 3 bases, leaving 15 bases between the germline ends. The CDR3 is 15 residues long. The CDR3 sequence: CAISKLPRETDTQYF. CDR3 bases: TGTGCCATCAGTAAACTACCAAGGGAGACAGATACGCAGTATTTT.

This clone was seen a few times. The chain couples TRBV2 to TRBJ2-5; unclear D gene. Deletions cut 4 bases from V and 2 bases from J, with 8 bases between. Germline values: CDR1 SNHLY, CDR2 FYNNEI. The length of the CDR3 is 13 residues. The CDR3 loop is CASSGLQQETQYF. In nucleotides, the CDR3 is TGTGCCAGCAGTGGTCTGCAGCAAGAGACCCAGTACTTC.

V and J are TRBV7-2 and TRBJ2-1, with D possibly TRBD2 on 6 matching bases. The germline V and J ends were trimmed by 4 bases and 14 bases, with 18 bases remaining between them. CDR3 length equals 13 residues. The germline CDR1 and CDR2 sequences are SGHTA and FQGNSA. CDR3 sequence reads: CASSSPGGLREFF. In DNA, the CDR3 is TGTGCCAGCAGCTCCCCTGGGGGGTTGAGGGAGTTCTTC.

This clone was detected only once. V usage is TRBV3-1 (or the pseudogene TRBV3-2) and J usage is TRBJ1-5; D perhaps matches TRBD1 (5 bases). The CDR3 is made up of 17 amino acids. V lost 0 bases, J lost 1 base, and 13 bases lay in between. Germline V gives CDR1 LGHDT, CDR2 YNNKEL (reference sequence). The CDR3 DNA reads as TGTGCCAGCAGCCAAGATCGGGGGTTGGGAAGCAATCAGCCCCAGCATTTT. This codes for CASSQDRGLGSNQPQHF.

The V and J genes are TRBV4-2 and TRBJ2-7, with 7 bases fitting TRBD2. The CDR3 loop spans 15 amino acids. J lost 3 bases, V lost 1 base, and 6 bases had no gene match. Germline V gene sequence: CDR1 LGHNA, CDR2 YNFKEQ. CDR3 residues: CASSQGASGLYEQYF. CDR3 DNA sequence: TGTGCCAGCAGCCAAGGGGCTAGCGGTCTCTACGAGCAGTACTTC.

V and J are TRBV12-5 and TRBJ2-2; no definite D call. CDR1 and CDR2 from the germline V gene are LGHNT and FRNRAP. This CDR3 contains 13 residues. Trimming took off 2 bases at V and 4 bases at J, with 5 bases between the two ends. The CDR3 nucleotides read TGTGCTAGTGGTTTGTTGGCCACCGGGGAGCTGTTTTTT. Encoded protein: CASGLLATGELFF. Together with reference TRBV12-5 and TRBJ2-2, the CDR3 gives the full variable domain: DARVTQTPRHKVTEMGQEVTMRCQPILGHNTVFWYRQTMMQGLELLAYFRNRAPLDDSGMPKDRFSAEMPDATLATLKIQPSEPRDSAVYFCASGLLATGELFFGEGSRLTVL.

The chain recombines TRBV7-3 with TRBJ2-1; D may be TRBD1 or TRBD2 (5 bases each). The V and J ends lost 1 base and 3 bases respectively, with 7 bases between them. The length of the CDR3 is 14 residues. CDR1 is SGHTA and CDR2 is FQGTGA in the germline V gene. For the CDR3, the DNA is TGTGCCAGCAGCTTAAGGGGGTACTACAATGAGCAGTTCTTC. The encoded protein is CASSLRGYYNEQFF.